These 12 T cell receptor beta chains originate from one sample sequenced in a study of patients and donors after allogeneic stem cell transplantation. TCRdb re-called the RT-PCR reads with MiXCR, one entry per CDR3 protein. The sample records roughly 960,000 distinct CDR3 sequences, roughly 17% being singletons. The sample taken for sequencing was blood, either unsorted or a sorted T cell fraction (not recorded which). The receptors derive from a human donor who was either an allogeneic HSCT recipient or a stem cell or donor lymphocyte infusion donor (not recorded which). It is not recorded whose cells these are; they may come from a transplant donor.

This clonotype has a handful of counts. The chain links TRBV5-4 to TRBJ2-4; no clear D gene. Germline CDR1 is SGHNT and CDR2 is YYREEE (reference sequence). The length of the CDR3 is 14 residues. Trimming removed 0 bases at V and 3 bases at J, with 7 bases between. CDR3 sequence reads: CASSLGLDKNIQYF. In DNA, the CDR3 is TGTGCCAGCAGCTTGGGTCTAGACAAAAACATTCAGTACTTC. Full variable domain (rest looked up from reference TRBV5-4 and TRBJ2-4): ETGVTQSPTHLIKTRGQQVTLRCSSQSGHNTVSWYQQALGQGPQFIFQYYREEENGRGNFPPRFSGLQFPNYSSELNVNALELDDSALYLCASSLGLDKNIQYFGAGTRLSVL.

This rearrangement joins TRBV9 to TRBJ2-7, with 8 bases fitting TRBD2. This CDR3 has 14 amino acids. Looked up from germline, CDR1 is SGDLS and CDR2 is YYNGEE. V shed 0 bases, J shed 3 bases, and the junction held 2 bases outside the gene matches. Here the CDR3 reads CASSVGTSNYEQYF. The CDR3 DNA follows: TGTGCCAGCAGCGTAGGGACTAGCAACTACGAGCAGTACTTC.

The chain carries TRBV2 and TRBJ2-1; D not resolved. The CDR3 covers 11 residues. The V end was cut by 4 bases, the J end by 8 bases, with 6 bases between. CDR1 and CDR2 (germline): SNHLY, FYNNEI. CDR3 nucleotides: TGTGCCAGCAGTGTCTCCCATGAGCAGTTCTTC. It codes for CASSVSHEQFF.

The CDR3: CASSESRLGDREDIGDGYTF. In DNA, the CDR3 is TGTGCCAGCAGTGAATCCCGACTGGGGGACAGGGAAGACATTGGAGATGGCTACACCTTC. The chain combines TRBV25-1 with TRBJ1-2, with 9 bases matching TRBD1. Germline V gives CDR1 MGHDK, CDR2 SYGVNS. V shed 1 base and J 6 bases; nucleotides not matched to a gene: 21. The CDR3 runs 20 residues.

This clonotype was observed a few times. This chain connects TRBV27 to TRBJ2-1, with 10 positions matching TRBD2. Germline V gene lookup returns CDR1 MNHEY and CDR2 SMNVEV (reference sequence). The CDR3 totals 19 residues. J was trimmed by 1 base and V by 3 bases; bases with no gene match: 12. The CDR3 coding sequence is TGTGCCAGCAGTTTGCCCTTCTTGGGACTAGCGCCGTCCTACAATGAGCAGTTCTTC. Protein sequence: CASSLPFLGLAPSYNEQFF.

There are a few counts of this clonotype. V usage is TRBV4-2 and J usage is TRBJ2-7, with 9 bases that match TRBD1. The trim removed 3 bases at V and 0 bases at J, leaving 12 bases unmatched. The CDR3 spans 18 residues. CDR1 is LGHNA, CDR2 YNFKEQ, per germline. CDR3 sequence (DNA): TGTGCCAGCAGCCAGGGGACAGGGAGAAAATCCGTCTCCTACGAGCAGTACTTC. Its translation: CASSQGTGRKSVSYEQYF.

This CDR3 is CSAGPSGLWTQYF. The CDR3 bases are TGCAGTGCCGGGCCTAGCGGGCTTTGGACGCAGTATTTT. The chain is built from TRBV20-1 and TRBJ2-3; 8 bases match TRBD2. Germline CDR1 reads DFQATT; CDR2 reads SNEGSKA (reference sequence). The CDR3 covers 13 residues. Trimming at V came to 6 bases and at J to 9 bases, leaving 11 bases not matched to a gene.

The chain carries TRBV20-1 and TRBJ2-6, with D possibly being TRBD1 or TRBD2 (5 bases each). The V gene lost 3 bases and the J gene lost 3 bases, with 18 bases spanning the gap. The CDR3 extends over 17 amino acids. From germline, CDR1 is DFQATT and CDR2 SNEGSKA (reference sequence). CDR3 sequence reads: CSASRDGEAYGANVLTF. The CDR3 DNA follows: TGCAGTGCTAGCCGGGACGGAGAGGCGTATGGGGCCAACGTCCTGACTTTC.

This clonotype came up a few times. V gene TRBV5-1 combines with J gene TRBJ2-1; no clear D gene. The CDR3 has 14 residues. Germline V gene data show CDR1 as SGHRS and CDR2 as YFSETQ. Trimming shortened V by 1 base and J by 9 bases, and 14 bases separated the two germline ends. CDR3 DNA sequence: TGCGCCAGCAGCTTGTGGGCTAGAGATAGTGAGCAGTTCTTC. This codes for CASSLWARDSEQFF.

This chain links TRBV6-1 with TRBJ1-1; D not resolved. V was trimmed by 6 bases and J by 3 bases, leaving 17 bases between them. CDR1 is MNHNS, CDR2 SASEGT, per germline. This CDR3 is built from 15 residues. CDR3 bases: TGTGCCAGCAGAATAGATCCTTCGGCATACACTGAAGCTTTCTTT. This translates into CASRIDPSAYTEAFF.

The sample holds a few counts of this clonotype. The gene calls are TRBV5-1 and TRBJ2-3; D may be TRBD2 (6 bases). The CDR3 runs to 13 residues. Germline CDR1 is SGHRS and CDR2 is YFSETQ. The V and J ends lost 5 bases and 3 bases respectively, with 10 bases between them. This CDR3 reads CASRGGNTDTQYF. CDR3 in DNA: TGCGCCAGCAGGGGGGGTAATACAGATACGCAGTATTTT.

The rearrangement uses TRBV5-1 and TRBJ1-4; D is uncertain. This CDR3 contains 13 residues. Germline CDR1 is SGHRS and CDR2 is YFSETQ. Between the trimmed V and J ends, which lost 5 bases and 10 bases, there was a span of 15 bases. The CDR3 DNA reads TGCGCCAGCAGTCCCACTATTGATGGAAAACTGTTTTTT. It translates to CASSPTIDGKLFF. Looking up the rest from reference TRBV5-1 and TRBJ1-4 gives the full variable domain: KAGVTQTPRYLIKTRGQQVTLSCSPISGHRSVSWYQQTPGQGLQFLFEYFSETQRNKGNFPGRFSGRQFSNSRSEMNVSTLELGDSALYLCASSPTIDGKLFFGSGTQLSVL.